This T cell receptor beta chain was identified in a study of blood T cells in healthy people across ages. The V end was cut by 3 bases, the J end by 4 bases, with 8 bases between. The CDR3 covers 13 residues. The V gene's germline CDR1 is SGHAT and CDR2 FQDESV (reference sequence). Primers used in a second PCR of roughly 6 to 12 cycles were a sample-barcoded 5' primer and a J-beta primer mix. In TCRdb, the 5' RACE reads were re-called with MiXCR into one record per CDR3 protein. Altogether fewer than 1,200,000 distinct CDR3 sequences are present, around 25% being singletons, with the ten largest covering approximately 0.75%. This clonotype has more than one count but fewer than ten. These data were also filed under a second study, of T cells of mothers and their children.

Source material: blood. The receptor was derived from a girl aged 2 to 10 in good health. The V call is TRBV11-1, the J call TRBJ2-3; D gene ambiguous. The CDR3 spells CASSFQTADTQYF. The CDR3 coding sequence is TGTGCCAGCAGCTTCCAGACCGCAGATACGCAGTATTTT.